The 6 T cell receptor beta chains below were found in one sample sequenced in a study of a mutant IDH1 vaccine in newly diagnosed glioma (dated by TCRdb to the early 2020s). What the time point label conveys for this sample: week 11, during vaccination. A 20-mer mutant IDH1 peptide at 300 micrograms in Montanide made up each vaccine dose, which was injected subcutaneously together with topical imiquimod. Libraries were prepared through the immunoSEQ multiplex PCR assay. The table was pulled from immuneACCESS by TCRdb, which kept in-frame rearrangements only. Such tables lose some clones; where checked, under half of the loss comes from unresolved V genes, and the rest has no known cause. The sample yields 110,000 or so clones; 90% were counted once. The ten largest clones add up to roughly 0.55% of the sample. Their cognate antigens are unknown. Sample: PBMCs, taken from a glioma patient whose treatment included an IDH1 peptide vaccine. Receptors were obtained from a woman aged 45-65 years with glioma.

This chain uses TRBV19 with TRBJ1-5; D is perhaps TRBD1 (5 bases). Deletions cut 3 bases from V and 0 bases from J, with 9 bases between. CDR1 and CDR2 from the germline V gene are LNHDA and SQIVND (reference sequence). The CDR3 has 15 residues. The CDR3 reads CASSIGRVSNQPQHF. The CDR3 DNA follows: TGTGCCAGTAGTATTGGCAGGGTTAGCAATCAGCCCCAGCATTTT. The whole variable domain, filled in from reference TRBV19 and TRBJ1-5, reads DGGITQSPKYLFRKEGQNVTLSCEQNLNHDAMYWYRQDPGQGLRLIYYSQIVNDFQKGDIAEGYSVSREKKESFPLTVTSAQKNPTAFYLCASSIGRVSNQPQHFGDGTRLSIL.

The rearrangement joins TRBV28 to TRBJ2-1; a possible D gene is TRBD2 (5 bases). Germline CDR1 reads MDHEN; CDR2 reads SYDVKM. V was pared by 3 bases and J by 3 bases, with 12 bases between. The CDR3 extends over 15 amino acids. The CDR3 loop is CASSFLRGDYNEQFF. CDR3 sequence (DNA): TGTGCCAGCAGTTTCCTCCGGGGAGACTACAATGAGCAGTTCTTC.

The chain employs TRBV10-1 and TRBJ2-2; TRBD1 agrees at 7 bases. The ends lost 8 bases at V and 1 base at J; junction bases unmatched: 7. CDR1 WNHNN and CDR2 SYGVQD come from the germline V gene (reference sequence). The CDR3 has 15 amino acids. The DNA for the CDR3 is TGCGCCAGCCAAAACGCAGGGGGGAACACCGGGGAGCTGTTTTTT. Translating it yields CASQNAGGNTGELFF.

The CDR3, as DNA: TGTGCCAGCAGCGGACCGGGACTTCACTACGAGCAGTACTTC. Protein sequence: CASSGPGLHYEQYF. This sequence joins TRBV11-2 and TRBJ2-7; perhaps TRBD2 as D (6 bases). The CDR3 consists of 14 residues. Between the trimmed V and J ends, which lost 5 bases and 3 bases, there was a span of 14 bases. The germline gives CDR1 SGHAT, CDR2 FQNNGV.

This clone came up once. An end of the junction does not agree with germline; a read error may underlie this. This chain joins TRBV7-7 and TRBJ2-3; 9 positions agree with TRBD1. The CDR3 loop spans 16 amino acids. Germline values: CDR1 SSHAT, CDR2 FNYEAQ (reference sequence). The CDR3: CASSTGTGQRGDTQYF. DNA of the CDR3: TGTGCTAGCAGCACCGGGACAGGGCAAAGGGGAGATACGCAGTATTTT.

The chain is built from TRBV7-9 and TRBJ2-3, with a possible D match to TRBD2 (5 bases). CDR1 and CDR2 from the germline V gene are SEHNR and FQNEAQ (reference sequence). CDR3 length: 15 residues. V dropped 2 bases and J dropped 1 base, with 10 bases sitting between them. The CDR3 spells CASSLSEAGTDTQYF. In DNA form, the CDR3 reads TGTGCCAGCAGCTTATCAGAAGCGGGCACAGATACGCAGTATTTT.